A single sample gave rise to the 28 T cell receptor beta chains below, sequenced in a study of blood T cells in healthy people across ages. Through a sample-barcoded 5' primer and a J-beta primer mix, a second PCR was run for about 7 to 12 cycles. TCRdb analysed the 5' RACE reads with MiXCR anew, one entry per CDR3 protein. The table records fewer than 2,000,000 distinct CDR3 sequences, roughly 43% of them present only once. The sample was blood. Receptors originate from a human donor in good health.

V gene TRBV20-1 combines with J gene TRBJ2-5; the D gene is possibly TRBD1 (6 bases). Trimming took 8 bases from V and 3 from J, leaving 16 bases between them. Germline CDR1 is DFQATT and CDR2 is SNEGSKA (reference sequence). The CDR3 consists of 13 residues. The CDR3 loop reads CSTLAGEEETQYF. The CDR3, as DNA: TGCAGTACTCTTGCAGGGGAAGAAGAGACCCAGTACTTC.

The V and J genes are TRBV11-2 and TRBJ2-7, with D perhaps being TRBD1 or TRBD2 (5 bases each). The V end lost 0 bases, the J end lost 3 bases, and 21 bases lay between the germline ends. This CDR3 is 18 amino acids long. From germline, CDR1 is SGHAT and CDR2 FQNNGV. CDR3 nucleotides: TGTGCCAGCAGCTTAGACTCCGGGGCAGAACTAAAAAACTACGAGCAGTACTTC. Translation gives CASSLDSGAELKNYEQYF. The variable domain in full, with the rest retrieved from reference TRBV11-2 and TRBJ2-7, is EAGVAQSPRYKIIEKRQSVAFWCNPISGHATLYWYQQILGQGPKLLIQFQNNGVVDDSQLPKDRFSAERLKGVDSTLKIQPAKLEDSAVYLCASSLDSGAELKNYEQYFGPGTRLTVT.

CDR3 residues: CASSLTTGTGGFQETQYF. Here the CDR3 DNA reads TGTGCCAGCAGCTTAACCACCGGGACAGGGGGCTTCCAAGAGACCCAGTACTTC. The V call is TRBV11-2, the J call TRBJ2-5; TRBD1 matches at 12 bases. This CDR3 contains 18 residues. Trimming took 2 bases from V and 1 from J; bases not matched to a gene: 8. Germline lookup yields CDR1 SGHAT and CDR2 FQNNGV.

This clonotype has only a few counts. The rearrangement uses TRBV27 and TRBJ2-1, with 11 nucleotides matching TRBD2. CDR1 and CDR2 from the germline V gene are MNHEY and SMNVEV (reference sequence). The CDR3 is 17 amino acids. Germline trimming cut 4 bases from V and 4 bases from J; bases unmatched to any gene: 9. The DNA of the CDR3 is TGTGCCAGCAGTTACCCTCAACTAGCGGGGGTGTACAATGAGCAGTTCTTC. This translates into CASSYPQLAGVYNEQFF.

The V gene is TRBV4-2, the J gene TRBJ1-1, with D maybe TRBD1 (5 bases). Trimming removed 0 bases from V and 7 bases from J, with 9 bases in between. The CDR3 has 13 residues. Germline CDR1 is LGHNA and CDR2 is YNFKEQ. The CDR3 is CASSQDLGDEAFF. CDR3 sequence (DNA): TGTGCCAGCAGCCAAGATTTGGGGGATGAAGCTTTCTTT.

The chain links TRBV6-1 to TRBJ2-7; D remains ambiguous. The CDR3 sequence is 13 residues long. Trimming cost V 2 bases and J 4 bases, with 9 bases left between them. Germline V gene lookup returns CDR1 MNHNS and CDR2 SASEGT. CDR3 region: CASSEWLQYEQYF. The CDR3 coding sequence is TGTGCCAGCAGTGAATGGCTCCAATACGAGCAGTACTTC.

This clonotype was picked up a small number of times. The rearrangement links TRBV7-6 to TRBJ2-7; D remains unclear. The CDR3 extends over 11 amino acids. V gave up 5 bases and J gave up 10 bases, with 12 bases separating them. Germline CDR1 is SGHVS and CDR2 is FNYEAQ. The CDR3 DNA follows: TGTGCCAGCAGCCCGCTTGTAACCCAGTACTTC. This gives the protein CASSPLVTQYF.

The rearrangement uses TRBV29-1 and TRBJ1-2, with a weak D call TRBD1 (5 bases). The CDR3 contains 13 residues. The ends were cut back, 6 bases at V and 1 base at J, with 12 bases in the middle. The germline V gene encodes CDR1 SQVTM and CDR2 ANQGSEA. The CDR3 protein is CSVWSGLNYGYTF. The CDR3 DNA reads TGCAGCGTCTGGTCGGGGCTTAACTATGGCTACACCTTC. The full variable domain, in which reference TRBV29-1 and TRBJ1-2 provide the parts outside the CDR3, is SAVISQKPSRDICQRGTSLTIQCQVDSQVTMMFWYRQQPGQSLTLIATANQGSEATYESGFVIDKFPISRPNLTFSTLTVSNMSPEDSSIYLCSVWSGLNYGYTFGSGTRLTVV.

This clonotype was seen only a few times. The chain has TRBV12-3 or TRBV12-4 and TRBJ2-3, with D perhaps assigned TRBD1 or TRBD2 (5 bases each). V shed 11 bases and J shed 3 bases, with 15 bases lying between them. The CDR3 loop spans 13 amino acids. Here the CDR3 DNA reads TGTGCCGGGATGGGGGTTTGGACAGATACGCAGTATTTT. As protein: CAGMGVWTDTQYF.

Here the CDR3 reads CASSPSGSLRYQETQYF. The CDR3 DNA is TGTGCCAGCAGCCCCTCGGGGTCATTAAGGTACCAAGAGACCCAGTACTTC. This chain connects TRBV7-2 to TRBJ2-5; a weak D match, TRBD2 (5 bases). Deletions cut 5 bases from V and 0 bases from J, with 19 bases between. The CDR3 sequence is 17 residues long. CDR1 is SGHTA, CDR2 FQGNSA, per germline.

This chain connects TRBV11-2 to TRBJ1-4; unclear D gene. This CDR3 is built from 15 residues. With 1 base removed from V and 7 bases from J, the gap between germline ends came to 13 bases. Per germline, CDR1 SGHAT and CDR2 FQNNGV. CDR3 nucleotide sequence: TGTGCCAGCAGCTTAGTAGGGTTGCCGGCTGAAAAACTGTTTTTT. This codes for CASSLVGLPAEKLFF.

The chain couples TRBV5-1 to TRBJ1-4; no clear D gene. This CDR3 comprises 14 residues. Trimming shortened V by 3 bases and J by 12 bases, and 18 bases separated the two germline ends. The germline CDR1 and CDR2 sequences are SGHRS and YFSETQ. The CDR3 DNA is TGCGCCAGCAGCTCACCGGGAGCCCCAGGAGAACTGTTTTTT. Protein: CASSSPGAPGELFF. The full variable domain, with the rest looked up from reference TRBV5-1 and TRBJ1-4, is KAGVTQTPRYLIKTRGQQVTLSCSPISGHRSVSWYQQTPGQGLQFLFEYFSETQRNKGNFPGRFSGRQFSNSRSEMNVSTLELGDSALYLCASSSPGAPGELFFGSGTQLSVL.

The CDR3 DNA sequence: TGTGCCACCAGTGATTTTCAGGGGGCCCCCTCTAACTATGGCTACACCTTC. The encoded protein is CATSDFQGAPSNYGYTF. This chain uses TRBV24-1 with TRBJ1-2; TRBD1 matches at 8 bases. Germline trimming cut 1 base from V and 0 bases from J; bases unmatched to any gene: 6. Germline CDR1 is KGHDR and CDR2 is SFDVKD. This CDR3 contains 17 residues.

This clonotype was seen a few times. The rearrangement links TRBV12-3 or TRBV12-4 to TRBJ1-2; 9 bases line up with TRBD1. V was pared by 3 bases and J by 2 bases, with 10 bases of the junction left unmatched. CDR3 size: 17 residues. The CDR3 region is CASSFGTGPSSNYGYTF. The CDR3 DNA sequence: TGTGCCAGCAGTTTCGGGACAGGGCCCTCGTCAAACTATGGCTACACCTTC.

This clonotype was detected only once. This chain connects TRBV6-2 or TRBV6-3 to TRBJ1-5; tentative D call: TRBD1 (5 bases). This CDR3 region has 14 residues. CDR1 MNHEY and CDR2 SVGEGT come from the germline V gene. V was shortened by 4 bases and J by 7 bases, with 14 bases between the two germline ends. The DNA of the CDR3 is TGTGCCAGCAGTTCCTGGACAAAGGCGCAGCCCCAGCATTTT. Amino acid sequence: CASSSWTKAQPQHF.

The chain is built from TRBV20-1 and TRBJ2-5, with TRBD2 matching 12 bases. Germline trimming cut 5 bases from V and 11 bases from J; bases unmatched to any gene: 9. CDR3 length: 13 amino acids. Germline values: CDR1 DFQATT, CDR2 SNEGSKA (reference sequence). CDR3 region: CSAQTSGGLEQYF. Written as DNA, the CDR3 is TGCAGTGCTCAGACTAGCGGGGGTTTGGAGCAGTACTTC.

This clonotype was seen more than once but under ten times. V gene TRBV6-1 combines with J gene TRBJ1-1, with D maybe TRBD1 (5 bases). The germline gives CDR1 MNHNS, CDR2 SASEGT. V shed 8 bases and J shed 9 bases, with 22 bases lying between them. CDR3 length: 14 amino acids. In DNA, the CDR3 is TGTGCCAGCTTTGCCTGGACACCCCAAGGGCAAGCTTTCTTT. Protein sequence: CASFAWTPQGQAFF.

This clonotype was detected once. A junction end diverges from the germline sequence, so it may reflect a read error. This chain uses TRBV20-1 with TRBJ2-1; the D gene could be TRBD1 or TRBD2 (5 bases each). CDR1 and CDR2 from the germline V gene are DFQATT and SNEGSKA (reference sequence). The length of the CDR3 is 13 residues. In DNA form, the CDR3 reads TGCAGTGCTAATAGAGGGGCCTACAATGAGCACTTCTTC. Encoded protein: CSANRGAYNEHFF.

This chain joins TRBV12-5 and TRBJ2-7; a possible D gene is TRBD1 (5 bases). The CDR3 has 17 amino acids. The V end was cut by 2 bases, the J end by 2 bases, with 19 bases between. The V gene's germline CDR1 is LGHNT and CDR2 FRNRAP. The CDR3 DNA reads TGTGCTAGTGGTTTGCCCCCCCAGCAGGGTCCCCCCTACGAGCAGTACTTC. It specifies CASGLPPQQGPPYEQYF.

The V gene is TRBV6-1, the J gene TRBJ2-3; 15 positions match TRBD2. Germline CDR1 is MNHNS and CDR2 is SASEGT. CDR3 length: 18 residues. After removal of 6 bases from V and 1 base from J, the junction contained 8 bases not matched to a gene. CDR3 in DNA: TGTGCCAGCAGCCGCGGACTAGCGGGGGGGCGAGGCACAGATACGCAGTATTTT. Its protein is CASSRGLAGGRGTDTQYF.

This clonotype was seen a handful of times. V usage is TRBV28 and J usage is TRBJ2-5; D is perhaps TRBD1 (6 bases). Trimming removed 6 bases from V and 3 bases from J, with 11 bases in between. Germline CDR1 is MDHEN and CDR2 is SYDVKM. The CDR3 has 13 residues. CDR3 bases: TGTGCCAGCAGACAGAACAGGGAAGAGACCCAGTACTTC. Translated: CASRQNREETQYF.

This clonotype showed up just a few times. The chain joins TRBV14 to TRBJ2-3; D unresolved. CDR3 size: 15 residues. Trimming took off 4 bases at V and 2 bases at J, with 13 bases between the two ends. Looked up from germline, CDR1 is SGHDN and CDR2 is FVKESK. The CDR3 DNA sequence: TGTGCCAGCAGCCTCGGTTGGTATCCCACAGATACGCAGTATTTT. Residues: CASSLGWYPTDTQYF.

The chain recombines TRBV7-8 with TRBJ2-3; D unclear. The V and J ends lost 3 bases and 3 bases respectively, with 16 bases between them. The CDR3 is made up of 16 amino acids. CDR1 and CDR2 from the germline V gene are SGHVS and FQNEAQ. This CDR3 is CASSFHSWSTTDTQYF. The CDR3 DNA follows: TGTGCCAGCAGCTTCCACAGTTGGAGCACTACAGATACGCAGTATTTT.

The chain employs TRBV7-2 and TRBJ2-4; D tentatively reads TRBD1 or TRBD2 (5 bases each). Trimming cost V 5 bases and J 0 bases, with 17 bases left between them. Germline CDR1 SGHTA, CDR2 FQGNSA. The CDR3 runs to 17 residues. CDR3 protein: CASSPRHLGVAKNIQYF. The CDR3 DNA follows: TGTGCCAGCAGCCCTAGACATCTGGGGGTAGCCAAAAACATTCAGTACTTC.

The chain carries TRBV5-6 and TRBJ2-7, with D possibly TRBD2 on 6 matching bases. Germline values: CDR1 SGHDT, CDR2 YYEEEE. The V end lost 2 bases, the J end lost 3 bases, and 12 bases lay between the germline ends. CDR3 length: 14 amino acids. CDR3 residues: CASSLYSAGYEQYF. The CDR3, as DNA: TGTGCCAGCAGCTTATATTCAGCGGGCTACGAGCAGTACTTC.

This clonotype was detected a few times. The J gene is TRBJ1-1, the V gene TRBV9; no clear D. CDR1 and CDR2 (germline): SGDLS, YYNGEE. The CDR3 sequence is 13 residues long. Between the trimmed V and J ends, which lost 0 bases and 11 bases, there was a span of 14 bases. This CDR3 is CASSVAGLNAAFF. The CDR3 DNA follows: TGTGCCAGCAGCGTAGCTGGGCTCAACGCCGCTTTCTTT.

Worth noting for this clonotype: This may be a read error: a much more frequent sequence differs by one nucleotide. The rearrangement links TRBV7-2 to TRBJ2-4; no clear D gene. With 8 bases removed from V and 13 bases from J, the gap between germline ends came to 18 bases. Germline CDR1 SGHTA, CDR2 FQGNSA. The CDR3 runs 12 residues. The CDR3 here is CASHNSYNEQYF. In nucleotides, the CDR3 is TGTGCCAGCCACAACTCCTACAATGAGCAGTACTTC.

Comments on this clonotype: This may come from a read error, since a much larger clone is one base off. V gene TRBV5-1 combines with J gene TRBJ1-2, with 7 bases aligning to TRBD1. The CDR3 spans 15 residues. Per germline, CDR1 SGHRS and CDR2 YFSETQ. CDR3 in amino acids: CANSSWEGQNYGYTF. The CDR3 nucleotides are TGCGCCAACAGCTCATGGGAGGGACAGAATTATGGCTACACCTTC.